Presented here are 13 T cell receptor beta chains from one specimen sequenced in a study of blood T cell repertoires in COVID-19. Clones were sequenced by immunoSEQ multiplex PCR, and TCRdb holds only the in-frame ones, with some missing. There are 150,000 to 200,000 clones in the sample; roughly four fifths occur only once, and around a fifth lies in the top ten. The sample taken for sequencing was peripheral blood. All receptors derive from a woman of 80 years or more with acute or convalescent COVID-19.

This chain uses TRBV5-1 with TRBJ1-6, with D possibly TRBD1 on 5 matching bases. Trimming pared 4 bases from V and 17 bases from J, leaving 22 bases between. Germline CDR1 and CDR2: SGHRS and YFSETQ. There are 14 residues in the CDR3. The CDR3 is CASSPGNGADPFHF. In DNA form, the CDR3 reads TGCGCCAGCAGCCCCGGCAATGGGGCCGATCCATTCCACTTT.

The genes are TRBV5-8 and TRBJ1-2, with TRBD1 matching 7 bases. The V gene end was trimmed by 4 bases and the J gene end by 2 bases; junction bases not matched to a gene: 8. This CDR3 region has 15 residues. CDR1 is SGHTS, CDR2 YDEGEE, per germline. The CDR3 DNA reads TGTGCCAGCAGCCGGAGGGGGCGACCCAACTATGGCTACACCTTC. Translated: CASSRRGRPNYGYTF.

The chain has TRBV6-4 and TRBJ1-5; D gene unclear. The germline CDR1 and CDR2 sequences are MRHNA and SNTAGT. Trimming took off 5 bases at V and 1 base at J, with 6 bases between the two ends. The CDR3 consists of 13 residues. CDR3 in amino acids: CASSQMSNQPQHF. The CDR3 DNA follows: TGTGCCAGCAGTCAAATGAGCAATCAGCCCCAGCATTTT.

This rearrangement joins TRBV9 to TRBJ2-3; 12 nucleotides match TRBD2. With V trimmed by 3 bases and J by 8 bases, 4 bases remained unmatched. The CDR3 contains 14 residues. In germline, CDR1 is SGDLS, CDR2 YYNGEE. The CDR3, as DNA: TGTGCCAGCAGCGGGGGACTAGCGGGCTCTACGCAGTATTTT. Translation: CASSGGLAGSTQYF.

The chain combines TRBV7-8 with TRBJ1-1, with D uncertain. The CDR3 extends over 12 amino acids. Trimming took off 3 bases at V and 2 bases at J, with 4 bases between the two ends. Germline CDR1 is SGHVS and CDR2 is FQNEAQ. The CDR3 DNA sequence: TGTGCCAGCAGCTTCCTTAACACTGAAGCTTTCTTT. Protein sequence: CASSFLNTEAFF.

The sample holds one count of this clone. The chain carries TRBV7-9 and TRBJ2-7, with D unclear. The ends were cut back, 3 bases at V and 2 bases at J, with 11 bases in the middle. Germline V gives CDR1 SEHNR, CDR2 FQNEAQ (reference sequence). The CDR3 contains 14 residues. The CDR3 loop is CASSLSQVPYEQYF. CDR3 in DNA: TGTGCCAGCAGCTTGAGCCAGGTCCCCTACGAGCAGTACTTC.

This clone showed up just a few times. The V and J genes are TRBV4-3 and TRBJ1-2, with TRBD1 matching 7 bases. Germline CDR1 reads LGHNA; CDR2 reads YSLEER. V shed 2 bases, J shed 2 bases, and the junction held 8 bases outside the gene matches. The CDR3 loop spans 16 amino acids. The CDR3: CASSQNLGQINYGYTF. The DNA for the CDR3 is TGCGCCAGCAGCCAAAATTTGGGACAGATAAACTATGGCTACACCTTC.

The chain recombines TRBV11-3 with TRBJ2-1; D gene uncertain. There are 17 residues in the CDR3. The ends were cut back, 4 bases at V and 3 bases at J, with 19 bases in the middle. CDR1 is SGHNT, CDR2 YENEEA, per germline. CDR3 in amino acids: CASSSDTKLHNYNEQFF. The CDR3 bases are TGTGCCAGCAGCTCAGACACCAAACTACATAACTACAATGAGCAGTTCTTC.

This chain connects TRBV5-6 to TRBJ1-2; weak D call: TRBD1 (6 bases). CDR1 and CDR2 from the germline V gene are SGHDT and YYEEEE. CDR3 length: 12 residues. Trimming shortened V by 4 bases and J by 4 bases, and 8 bases separated the two germline ends. The CDR3 spells CASSQQGYGYTF. Written as DNA, the CDR3 is TGTGCCAGCAGCCAACAGGGCTATGGCTACACCTTC.

The genes are TRBV4-2 and TRBJ1-1; D might be TRBD1 (6 bases). The CDR3 is made up of 16 amino acids. CDR1 is LGHNA, CDR2 YNFKEQ, per germline. The V gene lost 4 bases and the J gene lost 0 bases, with 15 bases spanning the gap. In DNA, the CDR3 is TGTGCCAGCAGCCCAAGGGGGGGGGCAATGAACACTGAAGCTTTCTTT. It encodes CASSPRGGAMNTEAFF.

The V and J genes are TRBV11-3 and TRBJ1-1; a weak D match, TRBD1 (5 bases). The V and J ends lost 0 bases and 1 base respectively, with 12 bases between them. The CDR3 consists of 16 residues. Germline lookup yields CDR1 SGHNT and CDR2 YENEEA. DNA for the CDR3: TGTGCCAGCAGCTTAGATACAGGACACCCGAACACTGAAGCTTTCTTT. Its protein product is CASSLDTGHPNTEAFF. Based on the CDR3 plus reference TRBV11-3 and TRBJ1-1, the full variable domain is EAGVVQSPRYKIIEKKQPVAFWCNPISGHNTLYWYLQNLGQGPELLIRYENEEAVDDSQLPKDRFSAERLKGVDSTLKIQPAELGDSAVYLCASSLDTGHPNTEAFFGQGTRLTVV.

There are a few counts of this clone. This chain links TRBV10-1 with TRBJ2-2; TRBD1 aligns across 7 bases. The germline V gene has CDR1 WNHNN and CDR2 SYGVQD (reference sequence). The CDR3 is 14 amino acids. With V trimmed by 6 bases and J by 3 bases, 4 bases remained unmatched. CDR3: CASRADRDTGELFF. DNA for the CDR3: TGCGCCAGCAGAGCTGACAGGGACACCGGGGAGCTGTTTTTT.

The chain links TRBV19 to TRBJ1-2; D perhaps matches TRBD1 (6 bases). The V end was cut by 5 bases, the J end by 4 bases, with 14 bases between. Germline CDR1 is LNHDA and CDR2 is SQIVND (reference sequence). The CDR3 sequence is 14 residues long. CDR3 sequence: CASSYRANSYGYTF. In DNA form, the CDR3 reads TGTGCCAGTAGTTACAGGGCTAATTCCTATGGCTACACCTTC. Full variable domain (missing parts from reference TRBV19 and TRBJ1-2): DGGITQSPKYLFRKEGQNVTLSCEQNLNHDAMYWYRQDPGQGLRLIYYSQIVNDFQKGDIAEGYSVSREKKESFPLTVTSAQKNPTAFYLCASSYRANSYGYTFGSGTRLTVV.